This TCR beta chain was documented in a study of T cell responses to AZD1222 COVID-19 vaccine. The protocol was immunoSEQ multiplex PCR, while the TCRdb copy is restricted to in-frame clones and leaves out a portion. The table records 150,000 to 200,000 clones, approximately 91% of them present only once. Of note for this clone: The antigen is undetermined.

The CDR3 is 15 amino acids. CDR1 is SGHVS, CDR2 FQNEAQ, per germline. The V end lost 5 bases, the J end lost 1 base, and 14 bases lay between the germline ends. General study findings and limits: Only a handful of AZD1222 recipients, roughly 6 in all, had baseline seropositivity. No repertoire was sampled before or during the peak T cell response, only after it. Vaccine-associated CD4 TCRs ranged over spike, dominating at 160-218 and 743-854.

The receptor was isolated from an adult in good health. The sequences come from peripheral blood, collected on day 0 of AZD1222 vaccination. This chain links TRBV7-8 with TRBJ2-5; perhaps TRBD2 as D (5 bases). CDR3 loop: CASSPRSVFQETQYF. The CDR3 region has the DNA TGTGCCAGCAGCCCTCGTAGCGTTTTCCAAGAGACCCAGTACTTC. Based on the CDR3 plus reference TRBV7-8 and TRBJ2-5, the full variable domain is GAGVSQSPRYKVAKRGQDVALRCDPISGHVSLFWYQQALGQGPEFLTYFQNEAQLDKSGLPSDRFFAERPEGSVSTLKIQRTQQEDSAVYLCASSPRSVFQETQYFGPGTRLLVL.